These T cell receptor beta chains were read from a single sample in a study of Ad26.COV2.S vaccination and SARS-CoV-2 variants. Here immunoSEQ multiplex PCR was the method, and the copy in TCRdb shows in-frame clones only, minus some. The sample holds more than 150,000 clones; 70% to 90% are singletons and the top ten take about 5.5%. Source: peripheral blood, taken after recovery from COVID-19. All receptors derive from a human donor who had recovered from COVID-19. CDR3s leave out the opening cysteine and the closing phenylalanine or tryptophan.

ASSQGPGQAINQPQH,TRBJ1-5,TRBV4-1,15
ASSLATGSSYEQY,TRBJ2-7,TRBV4-1,13
AISESAQDEKLF,TRBJ1-4,TRBV10-3,12
ASSRAGSMGELF,TRBJ2-2,TRBV6-5,12
ASSYPGGKNTEAF,TRBJ1-1,TRBV28,13
ASSVAAGGARDTQY,TRBJ2-3,TRBV9,14
ATSREFTDTQY,TRBJ2-3,TRBV15,11
AWNRVVSPLH,TRBJ1-6,TRBV30,10
ASSLAGLAGGTGELF,TRBJ2-2,TRBV7-2,15
ASSSLQGRYGYT,TRBJ1-2,TRBV27,12
ASSLAGVNEQF,TRBJ2-1,TRBV5-1,11
ASSTIETSGTADTQY,TRBJ2-3,TRBV19,15
ASSFGQAGEQY,TRBJ2-7,TRBV5-6,11
ASSLRAGNQPQH,TRBJ1-5,TRBV27,12
ASSSTTGLAGGRWTGELF,TRBJ2-2,TRBV19,18
ASSFSGTVNYGYT,TRBJ1-2,TRBV28,13
ASSTTLQETQY,TRBJ2-5,TRBV11-2,11
ASSVGGQGAREKLF,TRBJ1-4,TRBV9,14
ASSGLAGAHRF,TRBJ2-1,TRBV6-2/TRBV6-3,11
ASRAFGGGDQPQH,TRBJ1-5,TRBV6-6,13